The TCR beta chain described here comes from a study of Ad26.COV2.S vaccination and SARS-CoV-2 variants. Study information: Into the muscle, Ad26.COV2.S was dosed once or twice, 56 days apart.

The CDR3 contains 12 residues. Trimming shortened V by 4 bases and J by 7 bases, and 8 bases separated the two germline ends. Germline V lookup: CDR1 SNHLY, CDR2 FYNNEI. As for treatment: roughly 19 received Ad26.COV2.S at low or high dose, single or two shots; a few received placebo; per-sample allocation not given. Specimen acquisition occurred on day 63 following the initial vaccine or placebo injection. Assay: immunoSEQ multiplex PCR; the TCRdb copy retains only in-frame clones and omits some. The sample lists 300,000 to 400,000 clones; around 89% were seen once. V is TRBV2 and J is TRBJ1-5; no reliable D call. The TCR was taken from a person between 18 and 65 years old who received the Ad26.COV2.S COVID-19 vaccine or a placebo. Sequenced here: peripheral blood, sampled in a trial of Ad26.COV2.S vaccine versus placebo. CDR3 nucleotides: TGTGCCAGCAGTGTCCTACAACAGCCCCAGCATTTT. This translates into CASSVLQQPQHF.